This T cell receptor (beta chain) was captured by sequencing in a study of T-cell reconstitution after alpha-beta-depleted transplantation in children. Preparation of the TCRbeta library used unique molecular identifiers. Via MiXCR, TCRdb re-called the PCR reads, giving one row per CDR3 protein. The data hold roughly 180,000 distinct CDR3 sequences, with 14% to 15% observed a single time. This clonotype was seen a single time. The CDR3 spans 14 residues. Trimming took 5 bases from V and 6 from J; bases not matched to a gene: 7. CDR1 is MDHEN, CDR2 SYDVKM, per germline. The source was PBMCs from the stem cell graft donor, collected from the stem cell graft. V usage is TRBV28 and J usage is TRBJ2-7; 10 positions match TRBD2. This TCR came from a human donor who donated a stem cell graft to a child with acute lymphoblastic leukemia. The CDR3 DNA reads TGTGCCAGCAGTACTCCGGGACTAGCGCCCGAGCAGTACTTC. Translating it yields CASSTPGLAPEQYF.